The sequence of this T cell receptor beta chain was determined in a study of graft-versus-host responses after intestinal transplantation. On the study more broadly: Recipients had transplants, and these were multivisceral, liver-intestinal, or isolated intestinal. Points from the study as a whole: Circulating GvH clone levels at their peak were associated with HvG declines (early post-transplant). Recipient marrow held GvH clones, some first seen in ileum or blood.

In the case of this clone: Its antigen is unknown.

This CDR3 has 14 amino acids. Germline V CDR1 and CDR2: MNHEY, SVGAGI. With 5 bases removed from V and 5 bases from J, the gap between germline ends came to 16 bases. Here immunoSEQ multiplex PCR was the method, and the copy in TCRdb shows in-frame clones only, minus some. The sample has some 46,000 clones; about 95% are singletons. The V call is TRBV6-5, the J call TRBJ2-7; either TRBD1 or TRBD2 may supply D (5 bases each). The clonotype was recovered from a human patient who received an intestinal transplant, so some T cells may come from the graft donor. The sequences come from PBMCs, collected approximately 360 days after intestinal transplant. The CDR3: CASSVPRDRNEQYF. In DNA form, the CDR3 reads TGTGCCAGCAGTGTCCCCCGGGACCGGAACGAGCAGTACTTC.